The rows below give T cell receptor beta chains drawn from one sample of a study of blood T cell repertoires in COVID-19. Measured with immunoSEQ multiplex PCR; TCRdb has only the in-frame clones, and not every one. Of over 95,000 clones listed, roughly 79% are singletons. What was sequenced was peripheral blood. The receptor source for this set is a human donor in a cohort sampled during active COVID-19. Both conserved end residues are part of each CDR3. A D gene is named only where the DNA matches it firmly. Expanded clones get a size class; other rows say once, few or many, or leave the size out.

d_gene,abundance,j_gene,v_gene,CDR3aa,CDR3nt
-,-,TRBJ1-1,TRBV2,CASTLDRNTEAFF,TGTGCCAGCACCCTCGACAGGAACACTGAAGCTTTCTTT
-,-,TRBJ2-1,TRBV7-8,CASSPDWVHEQFF,TGTGCCAGCAGTCCGGACTGGGTCCATGAGCAGTTCTTC
-,-,TRBJ2-7,TRBV12-3/TRBV12-4,CASNLQGSGEQYF,TGTGCCAGCAATCTACAGGGATCGGGCGAGCAGTACTTC
-,-,TRBJ1-6,TRBV4-3,CASSQGGGTFYNSPLHF,TGCGCCAGCAGCCAAGGCGGGGGTACCTTCTATAATTCACCCCTCCACTTT
-,-,TRBJ2-1,TRBV7-3,CASSLDRNYNEQFF,TGTGCCAGCAGCCTCGACAGGAACTACAATGAGCAGTTCTTC
TRBD2,-,TRBJ2-7,TRBV19,CASGTSRYEQYF,TGTGCCAGCGGGACTAGCAGGTACGAGCAGTACTTC
TRBD1,-,TRBJ2-5,TRBV9,CASSGHQPGQQETQYF,TGTGCCAGCAGCGGCCACCAGCCGGGACAGCAAGAGACCCAGTACTTC
-,few,TRBJ2-2,TRBV7-9,CASSPPGDGELFF,TGTGCCAGCAGCCCTCCGGGGGACGGGGAGCTGTTTTTT
-,once,TRBJ1-2,TRBV5-1,CASSLEEYYGYTF,TGCGCCAGCAGCTTGGAGGAGTACTATGGCTACACCTTC
TRBD1,-,TRBJ2-7,TRBV4-3,CASSQGTGGIPYEQYF,TGCGCCAGCAGCCAAGGGACAGGGGGCATCCCCTACGAGCAGTACTTC
TRBD1,-,TRBJ1-2,TRBV5-6,CASSFATGTGYTF,TGTGCCAGCAGCTTTGCGACAGGGACTGGCTACACCTTC
-,-,TRBJ1-2,TRBV29-1,CSGIFRGLYGYTF,TGCAGCGGCATCTTCAGGGGCCTCTATGGCTACACCTTC
-,few,TRBJ2-5,TRBV7-2,CASSLLAGQQTQYF,TGTGCCAGCAGCTTACTTGCAGGGCAACAGACCCAGTACTTC
TRBD2,-,TRBJ2-3,TRBV7-2,CASSHGLDTDTQYF,TGTGCCAGCAGCCACGGACTAGACACAGATACGCAGTATTTT
TRBD1,-,TRBJ2-3,TRBV28,CASSLLGTGDTDTQYF,TGTGCCAGCAGTTTATTAGGGACAGGCGACACAGATACGCAGTATTTT
TRBD2,-,TRBJ2-3,TRBV11-3,CASSFGGGVPDTQYF,TGTGCCAGCAGCTTCGGCGGGGGGGTCCCAGATACGCAGTATTTT
TRBD1,-,TRBJ1-2,TRBV3-1/TRBV3-2,CASSRGQGGYGYTF,TGTGCCAGCAGCCGCGGACAGGGAGGCTATGGCTACACCTTC
TRBD1,-,TRBJ2-1,TRBV12-3/TRBV12-4,CASSYMDREQFF,TGTGCCAGCAGTTACATGGACAGGGAGCAGTTCTTC
-,-,TRBJ2-3,TRBV5-6,CASSLWQATDTQYF,TGTGCCAGCAGCTTGTGGCAGGCCACAGATACGCAGTATTTT
-,few,TRBJ1-6,TRBV30,CAWTTVSYNSPLHF,TGTGCCTGGACAACGGTCTCCTATAATTCACCCCTCCACTTT
-,-,TRBJ2-7,TRBV12-1,CASSFDREYEQYF,TGTGCCAGCAGCTTTGATCGGGAGTACGAGCAGTACTTC
TRBD2,-,TRBJ2-1,TRBV7-9,CASRGTSGSLEQFF,TGTGCCAGCAGGGGAACTAGCGGGAGTCTAGAGCAGTTCTTC
-,-,TRBJ1-5,TRBV4-3,CASSQDLLRGGSNQPQHF,TGCGCCAGCAGCCAAGATCTCCTAAGGGGTGGGAGCAATCAGCCCCAGCATTTT
TRBD1,-,TRBJ1-2,TRBV2,CASSVGGQGYGYTF,TGTGCCAGCAGTGTTGGGGGACAGGGGTATGGCTACACCTTC
-,-,TRBJ2-6,TRBV7-3,CASSPLVSGANVLTF,TGTGCCAGCAGCCCCTTAGTTTCTGGGGCCAACGTCCTGACTTTC
TRBD1,few,TRBJ2-2,TRBV6-5,CASSGTGANTGELFF,TGTGCCAGCAGCGGGACAGGGGCGAACACCGGGGAGCTGTTTTTT
TRBD1,-,TRBJ1-1,TRBV4-1,CASSQQQGVTEAFF,TGCGCCAGCAGCCAGCAACAGGGGGTCACTGAAGCTTTCTTT
-,-,TRBJ2-1,TRBV7-9,CASSLGYSRSYNEQFF,TGTGCCAGCAGCTTAGGCTATAGCCGCTCCTACAATGAGCAGTTCTTC
-,few,TRBJ1-2,TRBV6-2/TRBV6-3,CASSKLGAQGYTF,TGTGCCAGCAGCAAGCTAGGGGCGCAAGGCTACACCTTC
TRBD1,-,TRBJ1-4,TRBV28,CATNAPLNPLGQAFDEKLFF,TGTGCCACTAACGCACCCCTAAATCCCCTTGGACAGGCGTTCGATGAAAAACTGTTTTTT
-,-,TRBJ1-3,TRBV27,CASSLSGGAGGNTIYF,TGTGCCAGCAGTTTATCCGGGGGGGCGGGGGGAAACACCATATATTTT
-,-,TRBJ1-5,TRBV2,CASSEVGGLYSNQPQHF,TGTGCCAGCAGTGAAGTGGGGGGACTGTATAGCAATCAGCCCCAGCATTTT
TRBD1,-,TRBJ2-7,TRBV6-6,CASSYTERTGSYEQYF,TGTGCCAGCAGTTACACCGAGAGGACAGGGTCCTACGAGCAGTACTTC
TRBD1,once,TRBJ2-3,TRBV5-6,CASSSWGQGRTDTQYF,TGTGCCAGCAGCTCATGGGGACAGGGTCGCACAGATACGCAGTATTTT
TRBD1,few,TRBJ1-5,TRBV18,CASSPQTGANQPQHF,TGTGCCAGCTCACCTCAGACAGGGGCCAATCAGCCCCAGCATTTT
-,-,TRBJ2-7,TRBV18,CASSPRGYEQYF,TGTGCCAGCTCACCCCGAGGCTACGAGCAGTACTTC
TRBD1,-,TRBJ2-7,TRBV6-5,CASSRQGEQYF,TGTGCCAGCAGCCGACAGGGGGAGCAGTACTTC
-,few,TRBJ1-3,TRBV19,CASTRGGSGNTIYF,TGTGCCAGCACGAGAGGGGGCTCTGGAAACACCATATATTTT
TRBD1,-,TRBJ2-7,TRBV29-1,CSVVYDRGRIHEQYF,TGCAGCGTAGTATATGACAGGGGGCGTATCCACGAGCAGTACTTC
-,-,TRBJ1-6,TRBV2,CASRERASPLHF,TGTGCCAGCAGGGAGCGGGCTTCACCCCTCCACTTT
-,once,TRBJ1-1,TRBV11-2,CASSSVNTEAFF,TGTGCCAGCAGCTCAGTGAACACTGAAGCTTTCTTT